These 15 T cell receptor beta chains were sequenced from one sample in a study of control samples from healthy donors and cancer patients. Sequenced by immunoSEQ multiplex PCR; TCRdb stores in-frame clones only, minus some. The sample includes about 75,000 clones, around 95% of them seen just once. The specimen was blood. The receptor source for this set is a woman in her 40s in good health.

The CDR3 coding sequence is TGTGCCAGCAGTTATTGGGGGCAGGCTTTCTTT. It encodes CASSYWGQAFF. The chain joins TRBV6-2 or TRBV6-3 to TRBJ1-1, with a possible D match to TRBD1 (6 bases). Germline lookup yields CDR1 MNHEY and CDR2 SVGEGT. V lost 3 bases and J lost 11, with 10 bases in between. There are 11 residues in the CDR3.

This clone has only one observation. The chain is built from TRBV27 and TRBJ1-6; maybe TRBD1 (6 bases). The germline V gene has CDR1 MNHEY and CDR2 SMNVEV (reference sequence). The V and J ends lost 8 bases and 10 bases respectively, with 15 bases between them. The CDR3 totals 13 residues. In nucleotides, the CDR3 is TGTGCCAGCCGGGAGTACAGGGTCTCACCCCTCCACTTT. Amino acids: CASREYRVSPLHF.

This sequence joins TRBV28 and TRBJ2-3; 7 bases map to TRBD2. With V trimmed by 1 base and J by 1 base, 2 bases remained unmatched. CDR1 is MDHEN, CDR2 SYDVKM, per germline. The CDR3 consists of 15 residues. CDR3 region: CASSLYTSGTDTQYF. The CDR3 region has the DNA TGTGCCAGCAGTTTATATACTAGCGGCACAGATACGCAGTATTTT. Supplemented by reference TRBV28 and TRBJ2-3, the full variable domain reads DVKVTQSSRYLVKRTGEKVFLECVQDMDHENMFWYRQDPGLGLRLIYFSYDVKMKEKGDIPEGYSVSREKKERFSLILESASTNQTSMYLCASSLYTSGTDTQYFGPGTRLTVL.

The rearrangement uses TRBV4-1 and TRBJ1-3; no clear D gene. Germline loops: CDR1 MGHRA, CDR2 YSYEKL. The CDR3 consists of 13 residues. Trimming pared 3 bases from V and 8 bases from J, leaving 11 bases between. CDR3 DNA sequence: TGCGCCAGCAGCCAGCTCAGCTGGGACACCATATATTTT. This encodes CASSQLSWDTIYF.

The gene calls are TRBV7-2 and TRBJ2-7, with a weak D call TRBD1 (6 bases). CDR3 size: 11 residues. CDR1 SGHTA and CDR2 FQGNSA come from the germline V gene. Trimming removed 8 bases from V and 6 bases from J, with 11 bases in between. The chain's CDR3 is CASSTGPEQYF. CDR3 DNA sequence: TGTGCCAGCTCCACAGGGCCCGAGCAGTACTTC.

This chain connects TRBV6-5 to TRBJ1-5; possible D gene TRBD1, 6 bases. The germline V and J ends were trimmed by 1 base and 5 bases, with 9 bases remaining between them. The CDR3 totals 14 residues. Germline V CDR1 and CDR2: MNHEY, SVGAGI. This chain's CDR3 is CASSYLGAHQPQHF. CDR3 in DNA: TGTGCCAGCAGTTACTTGGGGGCCCATCAGCCCCAGCATTTT.

The J gene is TRBJ2-7, the V gene TRBV7-2, with no clear D. Germline values: CDR1 SGHTA, CDR2 FQGNSA. This CDR3 region has 14 residues. V lost 2 bases and J lost 2, with 10 bases in between. The CDR3 nucleotides are TGTGCCAGCAGCTTATTCCAAGGCGCCTACGAGCAGTACTTC. Translated, it gives CASSLFQGAYEQYF.

The chain joins TRBV18 to TRBJ2-2, with D uncertain. Germline assignment: CDR1 KGHSH and CDR2 LQKENI. The CDR3 contains 16 residues. V lost 3 bases, J lost 2 bases, and 13 bases lay in between. CDR3 bases: TGTGCCAGCTCACCTTACGCCCACACTAACACCGGGGAGCTGTTTTTT. Translated, it gives CASSPYAHTNTGELFF.

The chain recombines TRBV5-5 with TRBJ2-4; D remains ambiguous. Deletions cut 3 bases from V and 1 base from J, with 11 bases between. The germline V gene encodes CDR1 SGHKS and CDR2 YYEKEE (reference sequence). The CDR3 extends over 15 amino acids. The CDR3 sequence is CASSSPGAAKNIQYF. CDR3 sequence (DNA): TGTGCCAGCAGCTCCCCAGGAGCTGCCAAAAACATTCAGTACTTC.

The V gene is TRBV4-3, the J gene TRBJ1-1; D is undetermined. The CDR3 has 15 amino acids. Per the germline V gene, CDR1 is LGHNA and CDR2 is YSLEER. The V gene lost 0 bases and the J gene lost 5 bases, with 13 bases spanning the gap. This chain's CDR3 is CASSQDGKGWTEAFF. The CDR3 bases are TGCGCCAGCAGCCAAGACGGTAAGGGTTGGACTGAAGCTTTCTTT.

The V gene is TRBV7-2, the J gene TRBJ2-1; 8 nucleotides align to TRBD1. After removal of 5 bases from V and 2 bases from J, the junction contained 5 bases not matched to a gene. CDR3 length: 15 amino acids. Germline CDR1 is SGHTA and CDR2 is FQGNSA. The chain's CDR3 is CASSLRQGTYNEQFF. CDR3 nucleotide sequence: TGTGCCAGCAGCCTTCGACAGGGGACCTACAATGAGCAGTTCTTC.

V gene TRBV3-1 (or the pseudogene TRBV3-2) combines with J gene TRBJ2-3; 9 bases line up with TRBD2. V lost 1 base and J lost 2; bases outside the gene matches: 4. This CDR3 has 16 residues. Germline CDR1 is LGHDT and CDR2 is YNNKEL (reference sequence). The CDR3 nucleotides are TGTGCCAGCAGCCAAGCTGCGGGAGGGTACACAGATACGCAGTATTTT. It is translated as CASSQAAGGYTDTQYF.

The chain joins TRBV4-1 to TRBJ1-1; perhaps TRBD1 as D (5 bases). The CDR3 is made up of 15 amino acids. The germline V and J ends were trimmed by 4 bases and 8 bases, with 20 bases remaining between them. Germline V gene sequence: CDR1 MGHRA, CDR2 YSYEKL. The CDR3 is CASSPSRGRALEAFF. As DNA, the CDR3 is TGCGCCAGCAGCCCCAGTCGGGGCAGGGCCCTCGAAGCTTTCTTT.

The DNA for the CDR3 is TGTGCCAGCTCTCCCGGGACGCTAAGCTCCTACGAGCAGTACTTC. This encodes CASSPGTLSSYEQYF. The V call is TRBV18, the J call TRBJ2-7; D may match TRBD1 or TRBD2 (5 bases each). V was clipped by 6 bases and J by 0 bases, with 15 bases between them. From germline, CDR1 is KGHSH and CDR2 LQKENI. The CDR3 totals 15 residues.

This clone appeared a single time. V is TRBV6-1 and J is TRBJ1-2; no definite D call. Trimming pared 0 bases from V and 7 bases from J, leaving 9 bases between. This CDR3 region has 13 residues. The germline V gene encodes CDR1 MNHNS and CDR2 SASEGT. The DNA of the CDR3 is TGTGCCAGCAGTGAAGCAGGTCGGAGTGGCTACACCTTC. It yields the protein CASSEAGRSGYTF.